These T cell receptor beta chains were read from a single sample in a study of response to subunit inactivated influenza vaccine. Each CDR3 protein gets one entry after TCRdb re-called the RT-PCR reads with MiXCR. The data show around 570,000 distinct CDR3 sequences, about 11% seen once. The data also belong to a second study, concerning T cells expressing NK-cell markers.

The sequencing used PBMCs from blood, collected on the day of vaccination. All receptors come from a man aged 45-60 years who received an inactivated influenza vaccine. CDR3s leave out the opening cysteine and the closing phenylalanine or tryptophan.

v_call	j_call	cdr3_aa
TRBV28	TRBJ1-2	ASSPRRVYGYT
TRBV12-3/TRBV12-4	TRBJ2-5	ASIKHGQGGPHQY
TRBV24-1	TRBJ2-1	ATSDQLAGDYNEQF
TRBV7-9	TRBJ2-2	ASSPPWARRAGELF
TRBV4-2	TRBJ2-3	ASGGRAGARQY
TRBV3-1	TRBJ1-1	ASAYGPAEAF
TRBV5-4	TRBJ2-3	ASSGQGGSTDTQY
TRBV10-3	TRBJ1-4	AISEYGLEGEKLF
TRBV20-1	TRBJ2-5	SAPSGQYQETQY
TRBV6-2/TRBV6-3	TRBJ2-2	ASLGLANTGELF
TRBV4-2	TRBJ2-3	ASSQEIAGGRVDTQY
TRBV11-2	TRBJ2-3	ASSRGLAGGRGTDTQY
TRBV6-2/TRBV6-3	TRBJ2-4	ASSPLGGNIQY
TRBV6-5	TRBJ2-3	ATTTTGRTQY
TRBV20-1	TRBJ2-7	SARATSGGTYEQY
TRBV12-3/TRBV12-4	TRBJ2-4	ASSPQGTKNIQY
TRBV11-2	TRBJ2-3	ASSYDREQILDTQY
TRBV30	TRBJ2-1	AWSQPNRRNEQF
TRBV6-2/TRBV6-3	TRBJ2-7	ASRQPGLADYEQY
TRBV7-9	TRBJ1-1	ASSLLQPNTEAF
TRBV20-1	TRBJ2-3	SASGTSGSGTDTQY
TRBV20-1	TRBJ2-3	SASDYRERTDTQY
TRBV3-1	TRBJ2-1	ASSESGRNEQF
TRBV25-1	TRBJ2-1	ASASSGRSYNEQF